The 23 T cell receptor beta chains presented below share a single source sample, sequenced in a study of CD8+ T cells in alopecia areata. Indicated treatment: oral pan-JAK inhibitor, 5-10 mg twice daily. RNA was isolated and reverse transcribed to cDNA, the sequencing template. Only in-frame clones appear in the TCRdb table, and some are missing; sequencing was by immunoSEQ multiplex PCR. The sample lists about 100,000 clones, about three fifths occurring once. This sample comprised CD8+ T cells sorted from blood, obtained at approximately week 61, from a patient treated with tofacitinib. The receptors derive from a human donor with alopecia areata.

On this clone itself: Other DNA sequences in this specimen translate into the identical CDR3. This chain joins TRBV29-1 and TRBJ1-2; D gene ambiguous. The CDR3 is made up of 11 amino acids. V gave up 6 bases and J gave up 4 bases, with 9 bases separating them. Germline V CDR1 and CDR2: SQVTM, ANQGSEA. The CDR3 sequence: CSVRQTYGYTF. CDR3 sequence (DNA): TGCAGCGTGCGGCAAACCTATGGCTACACCTTC.

V and J are TRBV15 and TRBJ2-7; 10 bases align to TRBD1. The CDR3 is made up of 15 amino acids. Germline V CDR1 and CDR2: LNHNV, YYDKDF (reference sequence). Unmatched junction bases numbered 8, after V lost 6 bases and J lost 3 bases. This chain's CDR3 is CATSTQDRGIYEQYF. CDR3 bases: TGTGCCACCAGTACCCAGGACAGGGGGATCTACGAGCAGTACTTC.

The chain has TRBV4-2 and TRBJ2-7; D possibly uses TRBD1 or TRBD2 (5 bases each). V was pared by 4 bases and J by 5 bases, with 18 bases between. Germline loops: CDR1 LGHNA, CDR2 YNFKEQ. The CDR3 is made up of 15 amino acids. The chain's CDR3 is CASSPGQGALNEQYF. CDR3 bases: TGTGCCAGCAGCCCTGGGCAGGGAGCCTTAAACGAGCAGTACTTC.

CDR3 bases: TGTGCCAGCAGCTTAATAAGTGGCTACACCTTC. Protein: CASSLISGYTF. This sequence joins TRBV11-2 and TRBJ1-2, with D hard to call. The V end was cut by 2 bases, the J end by 7 bases, with 5 bases between. Germline V gene lookup returns CDR1 SGHAT and CDR2 FQNNGV. The CDR3 sequence is 11 residues long.

The chain has TRBV9 and TRBJ1-2; TRBD1 might be the D (6 bases). Germline V gene sequence: CDR1 SGDLS, CDR2 YYNGEE. Trimming stripped 4 bases from V and 1 base from J, with 17 bases between. This CDR3 comprises 16 residues. The CDR3 reads CASSLGRTVFNYGYTF. CDR3 in DNA: TGTGCCAGCAGCCTAGGAAGGACAGTTTTTAACTATGGCTACACCTTC.

The chain carries TRBV27 and TRBJ1-1; tentative D call: TRBD1 (5 bases). CDR3 length: 14 residues. Between the trimmed V and J ends, which lost 6 bases and 1 base, there was a span of 12 bases. Germline V lookup: CDR1 MNHEY, CDR2 SMNVEV (reference sequence). CDR3 DNA sequence: TGTGCCAGCAGACCGGGACTCCAGAACACTGAAGCTTTCTTT. It yields the protein CASRPGLQNTEAFF.

The rearrangement joins TRBV30 to TRBJ1-1; no definite D call. V lost 5 bases and J 1 base, leaving 5 bases between the germline ends. CDR3 length: 11 amino acids. Per germline, CDR1 GTSNPN and CDR2 SVGIG (reference sequence). CDR3 coding DNA: TGTGCCTGGTGGCAGAACACTGAAGCTTTCTTT. Encoded protein: CAWWQNTEAFF.

The chain employs TRBV6-5 and TRBJ2-3, with 12 positions matching TRBD2. CDR3 length: 16 amino acids. V lost 2 bases, J lost 3 bases, and 3 bases stayed unmatched. Germline-derived CDR1 and CDR2 are MNHEY and SVGAGI. The DNA of the CDR3 is TGTGCCAGCAGTTACCTACTAGCGGGGGGAACAGATACGCAGTATTTT. Protein product: CASSYLLAGGTDTQYF.

The gene calls are TRBV25-1 and TRBJ2-7; maybe TRBD1 (6 bases). The germline CDR1 and CDR2 sequences are MGHDK and SYGVNS. The CDR3 is made up of 14 amino acids. Deletions cut 4 bases from V and 2 bases from J, with 12 bases between. The CDR3 sequence is CASSGGGVTYEQYF. CDR3 sequence (DNA): TGTGCCAGCAGTGGAGGGGGAGTGACCTACGAGCAGTACTTC.

The V gene is TRBV7-9, the J gene TRBJ1-1; 10 nucleotides line up with TRBD1. The CDR3 loop spans 16 amino acids. The V segment lost 2 bases and the J segment 2 bases; nucleotides outside the gene matches: 5. Per germline, CDR1 SEHNR and CDR2 FQNEAQ (reference sequence). The CDR3 DNA reads as TGTGCCAGCAGCTTACCGGGACAGGGGTTCAACACTGAAGCTTTCTTT. It specifies CASSLPGQGFNTEAFF.

This clone has a handful of counts. The chain links TRBV6-1 to TRBJ2-3; D gene ambiguous. CDR3 length equals 15 residues. V was clipped by 3 bases and J by 3 bases, with 13 bases between them. CDR1 and CDR2 (germline): MNHNS, SASEGT. The DNA for the CDR3 is TGTGCCAGCAGTGATCAACAGTGGGCGACAGATACGCAGTATTTT. It codes for CASSDQQWATDTQYF.

The chain carries TRBV6-1 and TRBJ2-5; 11 nucleotides line up with TRBD2. The CDR3 has 15 amino acids. Trimming at V came to 6 bases and at J to 2 bases, leaving 5 bases not matched to a gene. Germline V gene sequence: CDR1 MNHNS, CDR2 SASEGT. Written as DNA, the CDR3 is TGTGCCAGCAGAGCTCGGACTAGCGGGCAAGAGACCCAGTACTTC. It yields the protein CASRARTSGQETQYF.

This clone was detected once. The genes are TRBV5-6 and TRBJ1-5, with 11 bases that match TRBD1. CDR1 is SGHDT, CDR2 YYEEEE, per germline. The junction had 4 bases not matched to a gene; V was cut back by 4 bases and J by 7 bases. This CDR3 contains 14 residues. CDR3: CASSPGQGVQPQHF. Here the CDR3 DNA reads TGTGCCAGCAGCCCGGGACAGGGGGTGCAGCCCCAGCATTTT.

This chain links TRBV30 with TRBJ2-2; a weak D match, TRBD1 (6 bases). Germline V lookup: CDR1 GTSNPN, CDR2 SVGIG (reference sequence). The CDR3 is 13 amino acids. Trimming took off 1 base at V and 5 bases at J, with 8 bases between the two ends. The CDR3 loop is CAWSEGTTGELFF. The CDR3 region has the DNA TGTGCCTGGAGTGAAGGGACAACCGGGGAGCTGTTTTTT.

The chain employs TRBV27 and TRBJ1-1, with D possibly TRBD1 on 6 matching bases. V lost 10 bases to trimming and J lost 5 bases, with 14 bases between them. CDR1 MNHEY and CDR2 SMNVEV come from the germline V gene (reference sequence). This CDR3 has 12 amino acids. The CDR3 nucleotides read TGTGCCACGAAGGACAGATGGACTGAAGCTTTCTTT. Protein sequence: CATKDRWTEAFF.

This clone has just a few counts. The V and J genes are TRBV6-5 and TRBJ2-1; 9 bases are shared with TRBD1. This CDR3 spans 15 amino acids. CDR1 is MNHEY and CDR2 is SVGAGI in the germline V gene. The ends lost 5 bases at V and 3 bases at J; junction bases unmatched: 5. This CDR3 reads CASSIRDRVYNEQFF. The CDR3 DNA follows: TGTGCCAGCAGTATCCGGGACAGGGTCTACAATGAGCAGTTCTTC.

The chain is built from TRBV6-5 and TRBJ1-4; 9 nucleotides line up with TRBD1. The germline V gene encodes CDR1 MNHEY and CDR2 SVGAGI. This CDR3 region has 16 residues. V was clipped by 1 base and J by 10 bases; unmatched bases: 10. DNA for the CDR3: TGTGCCAGCAGTTACTTTGCCGGGGACAGGGAGGGAAAACTGTTTTTT. This encodes CASSYFAGDREGKLFF.

The V gene is TRBV13, the J gene TRBJ2-3; D is undetermined. The CDR3 covers 14 residues. The germline gives CDR1 PRHDT, CDR2 FYEKMQ (reference sequence). The germline V and J ends were trimmed by 3 bases and 2 bases, with 9 bases remaining between them. The chain's CDR3 is CASSLKTPTDTQYF. In DNA, the CDR3 is TGTGCCAGCAGCTTGAAAACCCCCACAGATACGCAGTATTTT.

This clone was observed a handful of times. The J gene is TRBJ2-7, the V gene TRBV6-5; 7 bases are shared with TRBD1. The junction had 9 bases not matched to a gene; V was cut back by 6 bases and J by 7 bases. This CDR3 comprises 13 residues. The germline V gene has CDR1 MNHEY and CDR2 SVGAGI. CDR3 sequence: CASSYGQAKEQYF. The CDR3 DNA follows: TGTGCCAGCAGCTACGGACAGGCTAAAGAGCAGTACTTC.

The rearrangement uses TRBV19 and TRBJ2-6; 10 positions match TRBD2. V shed 10 bases, J shed 0 bases, and the junction held 6 bases outside the gene matches. Germline CDR1 reads LNHDA; CDR2 reads SQIVND (reference sequence). The CDR3 consists of 16 residues. Here the CDR3 DNA reads TGTGCCACGTTAGCGGGGGGACTCTCTGGGGCCAACGTCCTGACTTTC. It translates to CATLAGGLSGANVLTF.

Worth noting for this clone: The sample contains more than one DNA sequence encoding this CDR3. The rearrangement links TRBV2 to TRBJ2-7; D is uncertain. The CDR3 is 10 amino acids. With 7 bases removed from V and 4 bases from J, the gap between germline ends came to 5 bases. Per germline, CDR1 SNHLY and CDR2 FYNNEI. Written as DNA, the CDR3 is TGTGCCAGCAATGGTTACGAGCAGTACTTC. This codes for CASNGYEQYF.

This rearrangement joins TRBV5-6 to TRBJ1-5; TRBD1 aligns across 9 bases. Germline-derived CDR1 and CDR2 are SGHDT and YYEEEE. CDR3 length: 16 residues. V was clipped by 4 bases and J by 0 bases; unmatched bases: 5. The DNA for the CDR3 is TGTGCCAGCAGCCCCGGGACAGGGATTAGCAATCAGCCCCAGCATTTT. This encodes CASSPGTGISNQPQHF.

This rearrangement joins TRBV6-6 to TRBJ2-5; TRBD2 aligns across 11 bases. V was pared by 6 bases and J by 4 bases, with 10 bases of the junction left unmatched. The CDR3 is 16 residues long. Per the germline V gene, CDR1 is MNHNY and CDR2 is SVGAGI (reference sequence). CDR3 amino acids: CASSTFRLAGGETQYF. In DNA, the CDR3 is TGTGCCAGCAGCACCTTCCGGCTAGCGGGGGGAGAGACCCAGTACTTC.